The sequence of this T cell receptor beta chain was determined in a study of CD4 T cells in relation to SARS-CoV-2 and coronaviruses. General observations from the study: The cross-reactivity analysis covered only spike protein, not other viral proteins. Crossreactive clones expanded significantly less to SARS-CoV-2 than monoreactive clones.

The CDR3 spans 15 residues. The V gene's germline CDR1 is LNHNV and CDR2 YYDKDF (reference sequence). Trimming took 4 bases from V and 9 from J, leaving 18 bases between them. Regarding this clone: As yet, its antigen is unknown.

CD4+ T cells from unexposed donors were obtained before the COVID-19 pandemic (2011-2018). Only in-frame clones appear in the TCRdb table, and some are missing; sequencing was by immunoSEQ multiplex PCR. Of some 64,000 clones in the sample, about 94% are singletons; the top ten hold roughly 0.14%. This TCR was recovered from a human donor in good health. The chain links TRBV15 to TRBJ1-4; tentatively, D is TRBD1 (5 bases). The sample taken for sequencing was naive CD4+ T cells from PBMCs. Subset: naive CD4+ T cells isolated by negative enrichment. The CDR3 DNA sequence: TGTGCCACCAGCAAAGGGACCTTGAAAGATCAAAAACTGTTTTTT. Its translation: CATSKGTLKDQKLFF.